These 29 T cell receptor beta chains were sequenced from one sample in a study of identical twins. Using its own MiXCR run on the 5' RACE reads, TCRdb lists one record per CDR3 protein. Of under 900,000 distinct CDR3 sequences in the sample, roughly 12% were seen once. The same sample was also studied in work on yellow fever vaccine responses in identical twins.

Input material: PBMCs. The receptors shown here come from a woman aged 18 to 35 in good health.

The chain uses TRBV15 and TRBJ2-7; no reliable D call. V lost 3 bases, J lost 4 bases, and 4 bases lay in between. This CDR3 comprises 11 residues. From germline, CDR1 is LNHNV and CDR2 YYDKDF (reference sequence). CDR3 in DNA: TGTGCCACCAGCAGTGCTTACGAGCAGTACTTC. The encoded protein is CATSSAYEQYF.

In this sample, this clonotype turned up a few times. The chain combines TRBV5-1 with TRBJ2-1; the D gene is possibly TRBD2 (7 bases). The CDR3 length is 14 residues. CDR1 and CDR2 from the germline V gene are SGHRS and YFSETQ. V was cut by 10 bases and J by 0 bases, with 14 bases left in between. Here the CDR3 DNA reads TGCGCCTCCGGGGGGCGGGTCTCCTACAATGAGCAGTTCTTC. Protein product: CASGGRVSYNEQFF.

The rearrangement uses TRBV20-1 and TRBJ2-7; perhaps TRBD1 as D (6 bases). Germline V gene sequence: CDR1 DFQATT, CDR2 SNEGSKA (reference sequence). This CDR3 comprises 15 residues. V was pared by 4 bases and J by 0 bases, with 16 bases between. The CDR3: CSATLRGNLSYEQYV. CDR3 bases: TGCAGTGCTACACTAAGGGGGAATCTCTCCTACGAGCAGTACGTC.

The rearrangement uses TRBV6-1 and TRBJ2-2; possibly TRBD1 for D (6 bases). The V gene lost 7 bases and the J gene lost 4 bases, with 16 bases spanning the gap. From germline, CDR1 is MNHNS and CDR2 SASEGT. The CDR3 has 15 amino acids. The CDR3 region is CASKHRTESTGELFF. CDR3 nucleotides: TGTGCCAGCAAACACCGGACAGAAAGCACCGGGGAGCTGTTTTTT.

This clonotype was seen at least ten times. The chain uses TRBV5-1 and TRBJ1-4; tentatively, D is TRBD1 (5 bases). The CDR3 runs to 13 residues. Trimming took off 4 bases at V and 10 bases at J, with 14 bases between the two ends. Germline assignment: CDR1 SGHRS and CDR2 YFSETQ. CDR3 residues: CASSRDPSGKLFF. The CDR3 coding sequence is TGCGCCAGCAGCAGGGACCCGAGTGGAAAACTGTTTTTT.

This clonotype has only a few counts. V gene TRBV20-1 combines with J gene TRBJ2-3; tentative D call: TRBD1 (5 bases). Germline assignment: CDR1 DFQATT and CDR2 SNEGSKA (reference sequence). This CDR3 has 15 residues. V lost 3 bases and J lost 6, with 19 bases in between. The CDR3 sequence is CSASRSRVSSDTQYF. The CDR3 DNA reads TGCAGTGCTAGTCGGTCCAGGGTTTCTTCGGATACGCAGTATTTT.

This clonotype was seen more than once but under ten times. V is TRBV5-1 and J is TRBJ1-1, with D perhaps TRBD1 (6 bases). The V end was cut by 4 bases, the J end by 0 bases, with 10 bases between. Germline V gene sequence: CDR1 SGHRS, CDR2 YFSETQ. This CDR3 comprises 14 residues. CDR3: CASSGGHLNTEAFF. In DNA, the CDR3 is TGCGCCAGCAGCGGGGGACATTTGAACACTGAAGCTTTCTTT.

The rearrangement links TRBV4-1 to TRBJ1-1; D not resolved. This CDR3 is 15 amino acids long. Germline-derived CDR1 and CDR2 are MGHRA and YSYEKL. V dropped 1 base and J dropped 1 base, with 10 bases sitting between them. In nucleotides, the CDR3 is TGCGCCAGCAGCCAAGCTCCGGCAGCGAACACTGAAGCTTTCTTT. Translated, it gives CASSQAPAANTEAFF.

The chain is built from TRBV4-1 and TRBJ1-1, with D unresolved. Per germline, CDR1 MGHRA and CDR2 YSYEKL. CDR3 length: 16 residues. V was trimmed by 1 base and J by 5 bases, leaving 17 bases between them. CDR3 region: CASSQGKAGTWTEAFF. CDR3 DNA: TGCGCCAGCAGCCAAGGGAAGGCAGGAACGTGGACTGAAGCTTTCTTT.

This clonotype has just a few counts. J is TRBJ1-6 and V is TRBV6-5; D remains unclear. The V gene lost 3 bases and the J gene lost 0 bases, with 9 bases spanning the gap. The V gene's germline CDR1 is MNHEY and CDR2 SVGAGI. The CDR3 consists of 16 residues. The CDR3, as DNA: TGTGCCAGCAGTTATCGGCCGAGCTCCTATAATTCACCCCTCCACTTT. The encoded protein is CASSYRPSSYNSPLHF.

The CDR3 here is CASGTGTEETQYF. In nucleotides, the CDR3 is TGTGCCAGCGGAACCGGGACAGAAGAGACCCAGTACTTC. The genes are TRBV9 and TRBJ2-5, with 7 bases aligning to TRBD1. V was pared by 7 bases and J by 3 bases, with 6 bases of the junction left unmatched. Germline lookup yields CDR1 SGDLS and CDR2 YYNGEE. This CDR3 has 13 amino acids.

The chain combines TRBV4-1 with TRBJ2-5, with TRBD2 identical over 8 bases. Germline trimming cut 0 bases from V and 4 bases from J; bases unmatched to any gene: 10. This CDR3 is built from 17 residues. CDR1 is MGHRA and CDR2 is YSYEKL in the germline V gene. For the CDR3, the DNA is TGCGCCAGCAGCCAAGATCAGCCAGCGGGAGAGGCAGAGACCCAGTACTTC. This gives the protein CASSQDQPAGEAETQYF.

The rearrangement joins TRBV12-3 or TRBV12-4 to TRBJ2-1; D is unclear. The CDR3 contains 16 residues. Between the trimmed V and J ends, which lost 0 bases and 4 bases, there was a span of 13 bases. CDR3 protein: CASSLAIGTVYNEQFF. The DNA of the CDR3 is TGTGCCAGCAGTTTAGCGATCGGAACCGTATACAATGAGCAGTTCTTC.

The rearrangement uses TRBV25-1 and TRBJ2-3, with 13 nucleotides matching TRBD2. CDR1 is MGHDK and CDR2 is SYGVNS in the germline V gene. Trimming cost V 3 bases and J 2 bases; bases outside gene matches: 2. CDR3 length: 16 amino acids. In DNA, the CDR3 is TGTGCCAGCAGTGACGGACTAGCGGGGGTCACAGATACGCAGTATTTT. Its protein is CASSDGLAGVTDTQYF.

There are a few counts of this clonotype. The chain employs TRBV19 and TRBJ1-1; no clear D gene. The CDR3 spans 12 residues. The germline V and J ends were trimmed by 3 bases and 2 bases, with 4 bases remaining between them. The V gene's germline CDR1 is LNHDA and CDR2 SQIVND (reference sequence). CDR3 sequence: CASSIVNTEAFF. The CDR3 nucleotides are TGTGCCAGTAGTATCGTCAACACTGAAGCTTTCTTT.

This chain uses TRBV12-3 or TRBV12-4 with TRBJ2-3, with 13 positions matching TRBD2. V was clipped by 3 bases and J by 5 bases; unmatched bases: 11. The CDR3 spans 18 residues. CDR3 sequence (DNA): TGTGCCAGCAGTTTCTTCGAAGGACTAGCGGGAGAGGTAGATACGCAGTATTTT. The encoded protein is CASSFFEGLAGEVDTQYF.

CDR3 nucleotides: TGTGCCAGCACGGGATCGGGAGCTGGGAATGAGCAGTTCTTC. Translation: CASTGSGAGNEQFF. The chain is built from TRBV2 and TRBJ2-1; D is possibly TRBD2 (6 bases). The CDR3 spans 14 residues. V shed 7 bases and J shed 7 bases, with 17 bases lying between them. Germline V gives CDR1 SNHLY, CDR2 FYNNEI.

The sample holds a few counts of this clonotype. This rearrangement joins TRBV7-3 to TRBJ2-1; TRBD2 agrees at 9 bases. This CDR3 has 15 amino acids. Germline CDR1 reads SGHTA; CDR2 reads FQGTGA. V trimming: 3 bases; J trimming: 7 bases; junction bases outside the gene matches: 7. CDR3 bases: TGTGCCAGCAGCTTGACTAGCGGACGCACGAATGAGCAGTTCTTC. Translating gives CASSLTSGRTNEQFF.

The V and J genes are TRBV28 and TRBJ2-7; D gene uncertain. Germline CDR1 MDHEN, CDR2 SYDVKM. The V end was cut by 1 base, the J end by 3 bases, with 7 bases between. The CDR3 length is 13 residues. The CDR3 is CASSLYGLYEQYV. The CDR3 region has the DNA TGTGCCAGCAGTTTATATGGTCTCTACGAGCAGTACGTC.

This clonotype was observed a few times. The CDR3 loop reads CASSPPGQVFRLFF. The CDR3 DNA reads TGTGCCAGCAGCCCCCCCGGACAGGTTTTTCGTCTGTTCTTC. This chain connects TRBV3-1 to TRBJ2-1, with 7 bases that match TRBD1. Germline V gene lookup returns CDR1 LGHDT and CDR2 YNNKEL (reference sequence). The CDR3 runs to 14 residues. V shed 4 bases, J shed 15 bases, and the junction held 15 bases outside the gene matches.

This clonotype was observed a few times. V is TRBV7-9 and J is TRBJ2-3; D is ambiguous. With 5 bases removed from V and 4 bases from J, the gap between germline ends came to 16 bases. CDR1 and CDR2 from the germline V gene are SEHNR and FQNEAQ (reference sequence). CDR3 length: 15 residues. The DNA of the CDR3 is TGTGCCAGCAGCCCTAACGTCGGATGGCCAGATACGCAGTATTTT. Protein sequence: CASSPNVGWPDTQYF.

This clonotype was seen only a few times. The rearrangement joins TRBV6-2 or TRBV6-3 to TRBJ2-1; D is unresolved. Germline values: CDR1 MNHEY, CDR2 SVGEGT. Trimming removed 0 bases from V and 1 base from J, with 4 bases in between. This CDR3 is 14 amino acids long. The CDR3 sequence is CASSYSKSYNEQFF. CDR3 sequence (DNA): TGTGCCAGCAGTTACTCGAAATCCTACAATGAGCAGTTCTTC.

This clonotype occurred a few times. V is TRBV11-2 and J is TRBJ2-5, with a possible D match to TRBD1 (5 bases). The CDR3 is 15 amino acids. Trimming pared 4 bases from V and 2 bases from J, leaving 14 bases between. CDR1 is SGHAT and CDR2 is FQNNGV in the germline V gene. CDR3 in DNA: TGTGCCAGCAGCTCCCGTGGGGCCCTTCAAGAGACCCAGTACTTC. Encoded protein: CASSSRGALQETQYF.

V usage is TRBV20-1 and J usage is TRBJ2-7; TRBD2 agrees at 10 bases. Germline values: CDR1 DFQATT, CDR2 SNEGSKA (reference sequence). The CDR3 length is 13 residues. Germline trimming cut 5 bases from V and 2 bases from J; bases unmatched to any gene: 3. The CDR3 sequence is CSAPSGGAYEQYV. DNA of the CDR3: TGCAGTGCTCCCAGCGGGGGGGCCTACGAGCAGTACGTC.

The CDR3 coding sequence is TGTGCCACCAGTGAACCGGGAGGGCCCGCAGATACGCAGTATTTT. Protein product: CATSEPGGPADTQYF. The chain carries TRBV24-1 and TRBJ2-3, with TRBD2 matching over 8 bases. The CDR3 consists of 15 residues. The germline V gene has CDR1 KGHDR and CDR2 SFDVKD. J gave up 4 bases and V 4 bases, and 6 bases lay outside the gene matches.

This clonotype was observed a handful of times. The DNA for the CDR3 is TGTGCCATCAGTGAAGGGGCTAATGAAAAACTGTTTTTT. This codes for CAISEGANEKLFF. This chain links TRBV10-3 with TRBJ1-4, with D perhaps matching TRBD1 (5 bases). The ends were cut back, 3 bases at V and 3 bases at J, with 5 bases in the middle. Germline CDR1 and CDR2: ENHRY and SYGVKD. The length of the CDR3 is 13 residues.

CDR3 amino acids: CASSPGLRGTGELFF. In DNA, the CDR3 is TGTGCCAGCAGCCCCGGACTTAGGGGCACCGGGGAGCTGTTTTTT. This sequence joins TRBV11-2 and TRBJ2-2; D is tentatively TRBD1 or TRBD2 (5 bases each). The CDR3 is 15 residues long. The V gene lost 5 bases and the J gene lost 4 bases, with 14 bases spanning the gap. CDR1 and CDR2 from the germline V gene are SGHAT and FQNNGV.

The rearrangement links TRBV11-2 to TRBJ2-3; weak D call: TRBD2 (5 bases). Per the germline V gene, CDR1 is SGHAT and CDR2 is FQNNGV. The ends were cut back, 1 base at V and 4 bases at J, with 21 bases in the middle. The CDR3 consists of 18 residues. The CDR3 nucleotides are TGTGCCAGCAGCTTAGGATCGTCGGGAAACAGTGGTCCAGATACGCAGTATTTT. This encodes CASSLGSSGNSGPDTQYF.

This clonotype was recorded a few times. CDR3 nucleotides: TGCGCCAGCAGCCTGGATGTTGGCGCCGGGAAGCAGTTCTTC. It codes for CASSLDVGAGKQFF. The chain recombines TRBV5-1 with TRBJ2-1, with a weak D call TRBD2 (5 bases). Germline V CDR1 and CDR2: SGHRS, YFSETQ. The V and J ends lost 4 bases and 11 bases respectively, with 19 bases between them. CDR3 size: 14 residues.